The 21 T cell receptor beta chains below come from one sample, sequenced in a study of blood T cell repertoires in COVID-19. Measured with immunoSEQ multiplex PCR; TCRdb has only the in-frame clones, and not every one. The sample lists around 200,000 clones; 70% to 90% were seen once. Sequenced sample: peripheral blood. The source of these receptors is a man aged 60 to 75 with acute or convalescent COVID-19.

The rearrangement uses TRBV19 and TRBJ2-1, with 12 nucleotides matching TRBD2. With 4 bases clipped from V and 5 bases from J, the junction kept 9 bases outside the gene matches. Looked up from germline, CDR1 is LNHDA and CDR2 is SQIVND (reference sequence). The CDR3 totals 17 residues. CDR3 loop: CASSTRLAGVYHNEQFF. DNA for the CDR3: TGTGCCAGTAGTACCCGACTAGCGGGAGTATACCACAATGAGCAGTTCTTC.

The chain joins TRBV5-1 to TRBJ1-4, with 7 bases aligning to TRBD1. The CDR3 is made up of 16 amino acids. Looked up from germline, CDR1 is SGHRS and CDR2 is YFSETQ. The V segment lost 0 bases and the J segment 10 bases; nucleotides outside the gene matches: 12. CDR3 in amino acids: CASSLGTGTAGGKLFF. Written as DNA, the CDR3 is TGCGCCAGCAGCTTGGGCACCGGGACAGCGGGTGGAAAACTGTTTTTT.

This clone has only one observation. The chain is built from TRBV19 and TRBJ2-7; TRBD1 is a possible D gene (7 bases). The CDR3 runs 19 residues. Germline CDR1 reads LNHDA; CDR2 reads SQIVND (reference sequence). V was clipped by 2 bases and J by 3 bases, with 26 bases between them. The CDR3 DNA is TGTGCCAGTAGTATAAAGGCGCAGGGGGGAGAACACGAAAACTACGAGCAGTACTTC. Residues: CASSIKAQGGEHENYEQYF.

This chain joins TRBV30 and TRBJ1-4, with D possibly TRBD1 on 5 matching bases. CDR1 and CDR2 (germline): GTSNPN, SVGIG (reference sequence). The CDR3 covers 13 residues. CDR3 protein: CASGATAWGKLFF. CDR3 in DNA: TGTGCATCTGGTGCGACAGCGTGGGGAAAACTGTTTTTT.

As concerns this clone: Other nucleotide sequences from this sample produce the same CDR3. This rearrangement joins TRBV19 to TRBJ1-5, with unresolved D. Germline V gene lookup returns CDR1 LNHDA and CDR2 SQIVND (reference sequence). The CDR3 covers 13 residues. Trimming stripped 3 bases from V and 2 bases from J, with 5 bases between. For the CDR3, the DNA is TGTGCCAGTAGTATGTCAGGCAATCAGCCCCAGCATTTT. It specifies CASSMSGNQPQHF.

The rearrangement joins TRBV21-1 to TRBJ1-5; the table calls TRBD1, which could not be checked here. TRBV21-1 is a pseudogene. The CDR3 consists of 17 residues. In DNA, the CDR3 is TGTGCCAGCAGGAATCCTGACAGGGAGGATTGCAATCAGCCCCAGCATTTT. Amino acids: CASRNPDREDCNQPQHF.

This clone appeared a few times. The chain has TRBV6-6 and TRBJ1-1; D is ambiguous. The CDR3 runs to 14 residues. The V end lost 6 bases, the J end lost 4 bases, and 15 bases lay between the germline ends. In germline, CDR1 is MNHNY, CDR2 SVGAGI (reference sequence). The CDR3 sequence is CASRREGRGTEAFF. The CDR3 DNA sequence: TGTGCCAGCAGGAGGGAGGGAAGAGGCACTGAAGCTTTCTTT.

The chain recombines TRBV6-2 or TRBV6-3 with TRBJ2-3, with 7 positions matching TRBD1. CDR1 and CDR2 (germline): MNHEY, SVGEGT. The trim removed 5 bases at V and 4 bases at J, leaving 12 bases unmatched. This CDR3 is built from 16 residues. The CDR3 loop reads CASSIIPRTGPDTQYF. In DNA form, the CDR3 reads TGTGCCAGCAGTATAATTCCCCGGACAGGCCCAGATACGCAGTATTTT.

The chain combines TRBV5-8 with TRBJ2-7, with 9 bases that match TRBD1. The J segment lost 3 bases and the V segment lost 4 bases, leaving 20 bases of the junction unmatched. CDR3 length: 19 amino acids. Germline loops: CDR1 SGHTS, CDR2 YDEGEE. DNA of the CDR3: TGTGCCAGCAGCAAATATGCAATCACCGGGACAGGGCATGGCTACGAGCAGTACTTC. Translated: CASSKYAITGTGHGYEQYF.

V is TRBV7-3 and J is TRBJ2-1; 9 bases align to TRBD2. The CDR3 has 16 residues. V was pared by 5 bases and J by 0 bases, with 5 bases of the junction left unmatched. CDR1 is SGHTA and CDR2 is FQGTGA in the germline V gene. CDR3 residues: CASSPRTSASYNEQFF. In nucleotides, the CDR3 is TGTGCCAGCAGCCCCCGGACTAGCGCCTCCTACAATGAGCAGTTCTTC.

The gene calls are TRBV3-1 (or the pseudogene TRBV3-2) and TRBJ1-6; D not certain. Germline V CDR1 and CDR2: LGHDT, YNNKEL (reference sequence). V lost 4 bases and J lost 8, with 18 bases in between. The CDR3 extends over 16 amino acids. The CDR3 sequence: CASSLTWGGTDSPLHF. The CDR3 DNA reads as TGTGCCAGCAGCCTCACTTGGGGAGGAACGGATTCACCCCTCCACTTT.

The CDR3, as DNA: TGTGCCAGCAGACTAGCGGGAGGGCCTGAGCAGTTCTTC. Protein sequence: CASRLAGGPEQFF. The genes are TRBV28 and TRBJ2-1; 13 nucleotides align to TRBD2. V lost 6 bases, J lost 9 bases, and 2 bases stayed unmatched. The CDR3 runs to 13 residues. Germline CDR1 MDHEN, CDR2 SYDVKM.

This rearrangement joins TRBV4-1 to TRBJ1-5; 7 positions agree with TRBD1. V lost 1 base to trimming and J lost 3 bases; unmatched junction nucleotides: 3. The CDR3 consists of 15 residues. The V gene's germline CDR1 is MGHRA and CDR2 YSYEKL. CDR3 coding DNA: TGCGCCAGCAGCCAAGTGGGACAGCTCAATCAGCCCCAGCATTTT. It encodes CASSQVGQLNQPQHF.

The J gene is TRBJ2-7, the V gene TRBV10-3, with 9 bases aligning to TRBD2. The CDR3 spans 13 residues. V lost 7 bases, J lost 4 bases, and 5 bases stayed unmatched. Germline CDR1 reads ENHRY; CDR2 reads SYGVKD. CDR3 protein: CAITGTSIYEQYF. CDR3 sequence (DNA): TGTGCCATCACCGGGACTAGCATTTACGAGCAGTACTTC.

This clone was seen a few times. This chain uses TRBV19 with TRBJ2-1, with D perhaps matching TRBD2 (6 bases). Trimming left V 3 bases short and J 6 bases short, with 9 bases between. This CDR3 comprises 13 residues. Germline CDR1 LNHDA, CDR2 SQIVND (reference sequence). CDR3 DNA sequence: TGTGCCAGTAGTATGGAGGGAGGCAATGAGCAGTTCTTC. This codes for CASSMEGGNEQFF.

The chain uses TRBV7-2 and TRBJ2-7; 8 nucleotides match TRBD1. Germline assignment: CDR1 SGHTA and CDR2 FQGNSA. Trimming took 5 bases from V and 3 from J; bases not matched to a gene: 6. There are 14 residues in the CDR3. The CDR3 DNA sequence: TGTGCCAGCAGCATAGGACAGGGATTCTACGAGCAGTACTTC. Its protein product is CASSIGQGFYEQYF.

J is TRBJ2-4 and V is TRBV27; 7 bases are shared with TRBD1. The germline V gene encodes CDR1 MNHEY and CDR2 SMNVEV (reference sequence). The trim removed 6 bases at V and 3 bases at J, leaving 8 bases unmatched. This CDR3 is 15 amino acids long. CDR3 amino acids: CASREGQVGKNIQYF. The CDR3 DNA sequence: TGTGCCAGCAGGGAAGGACAGGTCGGCAAAAACATTCAGTACTTC.

This clone was detected once. The chain joins TRBV5-5 to TRBJ2-5, with 9 bases aligning to TRBD1. The germline V gene has CDR1 SGHKS and CDR2 YYEKEE (reference sequence). V was clipped by 2 bases and J by 4 bases; unmatched bases: 9. This CDR3 has 16 amino acids. The chain's CDR3 is CASSLTGTGFIETQYF. Here the CDR3 DNA reads TGTGCCAGCAGCTTAACCGGGACAGGGTTTATAGAGACCCAGTACTTC.

The J gene is TRBJ2-7, the V gene TRBV5-4; D is possibly TRBD1 (6 bases). CDR3 length: 14 amino acids. CDR1 is SGHNT and CDR2 is YYREEE in the germline V gene (reference sequence). Trimming removed 0 bases from V and 6 bases from J, with 13 bases in between. CDR3 sequence: CASSLVGGAGEQYF. Here the CDR3 DNA reads TGTGCCAGCAGCTTGGTTGGGGGCGCGGGCGAGCAGTACTTC.

This chain uses TRBV2 with TRBJ2-7; a possible D gene is TRBD1 (6 bases). The V end lost 7 bases, the J end lost 4 bases, and 11 bases lay between the germline ends. This CDR3 contains 12 residues. Germline CDR1 and CDR2: SNHLY and FYNNEI. The CDR3 nucleotides are TGTGCCAGCACCGACACAGGGTACGAGCAGTACTTC. This codes for CASTDTGYEQYF.

The genes are TRBV2 and TRBJ1-3; D remains unclear. Germline loops: CDR1 SNHLY, CDR2 FYNNEI. The CDR3 runs 15 residues. The V end lost 3 bases, the J end lost 7 bases, and 16 bases lay between the germline ends. CDR3: CASSEGSLAENTIYF. The DNA for the CDR3 is TGTGCCAGCAGTGAGGGGAGCCTAGCTGAGAACACCATATATTTT.